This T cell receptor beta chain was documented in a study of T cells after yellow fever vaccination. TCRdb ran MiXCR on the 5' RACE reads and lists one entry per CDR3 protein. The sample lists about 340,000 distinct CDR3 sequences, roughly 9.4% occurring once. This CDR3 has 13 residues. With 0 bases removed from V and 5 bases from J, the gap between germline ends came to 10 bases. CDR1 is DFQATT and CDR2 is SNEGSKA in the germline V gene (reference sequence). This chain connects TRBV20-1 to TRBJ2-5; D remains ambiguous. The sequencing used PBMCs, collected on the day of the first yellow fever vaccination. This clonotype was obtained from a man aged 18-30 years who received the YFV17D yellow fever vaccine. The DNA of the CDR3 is TGCAGTGCTAGAGATTTAGCTCGGGAGACCCAGTACTTC. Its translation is CSARDLARETQYF.